These 30 T cell receptor beta chains originate from one sample sequenced in a study of OX40 agonist ivuxolimab in advanced cancers. Preparation of the library involved the immunoSEQ multiplex PCR assay. The immuneACCESS repertoire file appears here via TCRdb, limited to in-frame rearrangements. These files lack a portion of the clones; in checked studies, under half of the deficit traces to unresolved V genes, and the cause of the others is not known. This sample lists approximately 75,000 clones; over 75% were detected once. 6.1% of the sample goes to the ten largest clones. The specimen was CD4+ or CD8+ T cells sorted from blood, collected in a trial of the OX40 agonist ivuxolimab. The receptors were sampled from an adult with an advanced solid tumor such as melanoma, head and neck, liver or kidney cancer.

The genes are TRBV2 and TRBJ1-4; D gene unclear. The V end was cut by 4 bases, the J end by 2 bases, with 8 bases between. The CDR3 is made up of 14 amino acids. Looked up from germline, CDR1 is SNHLY and CDR2 is FYNNEI. CDR3: CASSVPGTNEKLFF. CDR3 coding DNA: TGTGCCAGCAGTGTACCGGGGACTAATGAAAAACTGTTTTTT.

The chain joins TRBV4-2 to TRBJ2-7; D gene unclear. The V gene's germline CDR1 is LGHNA and CDR2 YNFKEQ. CDR3 size: 14 residues. Trimming took 2 bases from V and 2 from J, leaving 10 bases between them. CDR3 protein: CASSQTTGPYEQYF. CDR3 nucleotides: TGTGCCAGCAGCCAAACAACCGGTCCCTACGAGCAGTACTTC.

The chain employs TRBV11-1 and TRBJ2-3; the match to TRBD2 covers 13 bases. Losses at the gene ends were 5 bases for V and 2 bases for J; bases not matched to a gene: 7. Germline V CDR1 and CDR2: SGHAT, FQDESV (reference sequence). The CDR3 totals 17 residues. The CDR3 DNA sequence: TGTGCCAGCAGCCAAATTGGGACTAGCGGGACCACAGATACGCAGTATTTT. The encoded protein is CASSQIGTSGTTDTQYF.

This chain uses TRBV5-8 with TRBJ1-1, with 7 nucleotides matching TRBD1. Trimming cost V 0 bases and J 4 bases; bases outside gene matches: 6. The CDR3 spans 15 residues. Germline V gene lookup returns CDR1 SGHTS and CDR2 YDEGEE. DNA of the CDR3: TGTGCCAGCAGCTTGGAGGGGGCCTTGGCCACTGAAGCTTTCTTT. This gives the protein CASSLEGALATEAFF.

This rearrangement joins TRBV7-2 to TRBJ1-1; possible D gene TRBD1, 5 bases. The germline V gene has CDR1 SGHTA and CDR2 FQGNSA. The CDR3 sequence is 15 residues long. Deletions cut 0 bases from V and 4 bases from J, with 12 bases between. The CDR3 spells CASSLAGRVGTEAFF. The CDR3 bases are TGTGCCAGCAGCTTAGCCGGCAGGGTAGGCACTGAAGCTTTCTTT.

This clone was observed a few times. The genes are TRBV28 and TRBJ1-4, with 9 positions matching TRBD1. With 6 bases clipped from V and 7 bases from J, the junction kept 6 bases outside the gene matches. The germline V gene has CDR1 MDHEN and CDR2 SYDVKM. This CDR3 has 14 residues. The CDR3 DNA reads as TGTGCCAGCAGGGCGGGACAGGGAGGTGAAAAACTGTTTTTT. Amino acid sequence: CASRAGQGGEKLFF.

The rearrangement links TRBV5-1 to TRBJ2-7, with no clear D. Germline CDR1 reads SGHRS; CDR2 reads YFSETQ. Trimming removed 1 base at V and 5 bases at J, with 10 bases between. This CDR3 is 13 amino acids long. CDR3 DNA sequence: TGCGCCAGCAGCTTGTTAGGTATCCACGAGCAGTACTTC. The encoded protein is CASSLLGIHEQYF.

The CDR3 spells CASSQFDREAYEQYF. In DNA form, the CDR3 reads TGTGCCAGCAGCCAATTCGATAGGGAGGCCTACGAGCAGTACTTC. The chain uses TRBV7-9 and TRBJ2-7; D is perhaps TRBD2 (6 bases). The CDR3 covers 15 residues. Deletions cut 5 bases from V and 2 bases from J, with 16 bases between. Looked up from germline, CDR1 is SEHNR and CDR2 is FQNEAQ (reference sequence).

J is TRBJ1-2 and V is TRBV28, with TRBD1 as a possible D gene (5 bases). The V gene's germline CDR1 is MDHEN and CDR2 SYDVKM. Trimming took 1 base from V and 4 from J, leaving 13 bases between them. CDR3 length: 15 residues. CDR3 DNA: TGTGCCAGCAGTTTATCCCGCGGGGGTGGCTATGGCTACACCTTC. It codes for CASSLSRGGGYGYTF.

The V and J genes are TRBV28 and TRBJ2-4; 12 nucleotides align to TRBD1. Germline CDR1 is MDHEN and CDR2 is SYDVKM. There are 18 residues in the CDR3. The V segment lost 6 bases and the J segment 4 bases; nucleotides outside the gene matches: 13. The CDR3: CASRPTTGQGADKNIQYF. Here the CDR3 DNA reads TGTGCCAGCAGACCCACGACGGGACAGGGGGCGGATAAAAACATTCAGTACTTC.

V is TRBV11-1 and J is TRBJ2-7; no definite D call. The V gene lost 1 base and the J gene lost 3 bases, with 7 bases spanning the gap. This CDR3 region has 13 residues. The germline CDR1 and CDR2 sequences are SGHAT and FQDESV (reference sequence). The CDR3 bases are TGTGCCAGCAGCTTAGATCTTGGCTACGAGCAGTACTTC. Protein sequence: CASSLDLGYEQYF.

This chain joins TRBV4-1 and TRBJ2-3, with 10 bases fitting TRBD2. This CDR3 contains 15 residues. Germline values: CDR1 MGHRA, CDR2 YSYEKL. With V trimmed by 4 bases and J by 11 bases, 12 bases remained unmatched. For the CDR3, the DNA is TGCGCCAGCAGCCCACCGGGACTAGCGCACCCAGAGCAGTATTTT. Amino acids: CASSPPGLAHPEQYF.

This chain connects TRBV5-6 to TRBJ2-7; no definite D call. The germline V gene encodes CDR1 SGHDT and CDR2 YYEEEE. Trimming took off 1 base at V and 0 bases at J, with 17 bases between the two ends. CDR3 size: 17 residues. The CDR3 DNA reads as TGTGCCAGCAGCTTGTTCTCAGAGAGATTATACTCCTACGAGCAGTACTTC. Amino acids: CASSLFSERLYSYEQYF. The full variable domain, with the rest looked up from reference TRBV5-6 and TRBJ2-7, is DAGVTQSPTHLIKTRGQQVTLRCSPKSGHDTVSWYQQALGQGPQFIFQYYEEEERQRGNFPDRFSGHQFPNYSSELNVNALLLGDSALYLCASSLFSERLYSYEQYFGPGTRLTVT.

The table lists this clone with a few counts. This chain links TRBV6-6 with TRBJ2-3; no reliable D call. Germline assignment: CDR1 MNHNY and CDR2 SVGAGI (reference sequence). The V gene lost 5 bases and the J gene lost 5 bases, with 20 bases spanning the gap. This CDR3 contains 16 residues. CDR3 in DNA: TGTGCCAGCAGTGCCCAGGCGTTAGGTGGCAGAGATACGCAGTATTTT. Protein sequence: CASSAQALGGRDTQYF.

The J gene is TRBJ1-2, the V gene TRBV7-9, with unresolved D. This CDR3 has 14 residues. Trimming stripped 3 bases from V and 1 base from J, with 9 bases between. In germline, CDR1 is SEHNR, CDR2 FQNEAQ (reference sequence). The DNA for the CDR3 is TGTGCCAGCAGCTTTACGGCTGTTAACTATGGCTACACCTTC. Amino acids: CASSFTAVNYGYTF.

This clone was seen only a few times. The chain is built from TRBV4-3 and TRBJ2-1; the D is unclear. Trimming took 1 base from V and 8 from J, leaving 15 bases between them. This CDR3 is built from 15 residues. The V gene's germline CDR1 is LGHNA and CDR2 YSLEER. This CDR3 reads CASSQAPDSGYEQFF. The CDR3 coding sequence is TGCGCCAGCAGCCAAGCTCCCGACTCGGGCTATGAGCAGTTCTTC.

V and J are TRBV7-4 and TRBJ2-1; a possible D gene is TRBD1 (5 bases). V dropped 1 base and J dropped 8 bases, with 9 bases sitting between them. The CDR3 runs to 13 residues. Per the germline V gene, CDR1 is SGHVT and CDR2 is SQSDAQ. CDR3: CASSLEGYDEQFF. The CDR3 DNA is TGTGCCAGCAGCTTAGAGGGGTACGATGAGCAGTTCTTC.

The V and J genes are TRBV7-2 and TRBJ2-2; 7 bases align to TRBD1. The germline CDR1 and CDR2 sequences are SGHTA and FQGNSA. Trimming cost V 6 bases and J 4 bases; bases outside gene matches: 8. This CDR3 comprises 15 residues. This CDR3 is CASSAGGSVTGELFF. CDR3 nucleotide sequence: TGTGCCAGCAGTGCAGGGGGTTCGGTCACCGGGGAGCTGTTTTTT.

This chain's CDR3 is CASSPEGGNYQETQYF. The CDR3 region has the DNA TGTGCCAGCAGCCCTGAGGGCGGGAACTACCAAGAGACCCAGTACTTC. The chain is built from TRBV11-1 and TRBJ2-5; TRBD2 is a possible D gene (6 bases). CDR3 size: 16 residues. Trimming stripped 5 bases from V and 0 bases from J, with 16 bases between. Germline assignment: CDR1 SGHAT and CDR2 FQDESV (reference sequence).

The chain carries TRBV28 and TRBJ1-2, with 7 positions matching TRBD1. V trimming: 3 bases; J trimming: 1 base; junction bases outside the gene matches: 2. From germline, CDR1 is MDHEN and CDR2 SYDVKM. The CDR3 totals 14 residues. CDR3 sequence reads: CASSFNRGNYGYTF. DNA of the CDR3: TGTGCCAGCAGTTTCAACAGGGGTAACTATGGCTACACCTTC.

The rearrangement joins TRBV11-3 to TRBJ2-5; D tentatively reads TRBD1 or TRBD2 (6 bases each). The CDR3 is made up of 12 amino acids. Germline CDR1 reads SGHNT; CDR2 reads YENEEA. The V end was cut by 1 base, the J end by 10 bases, with 10 bases between. The CDR3 DNA follows: TGTGCCAGCAGCTTAGCCGGGGGCGTCCAGTACTTC. It specifies CASSLAGGVQYF.

In its sample, this clone was seen once. This chain connects TRBV5-1 to TRBJ2-1, with D possibly being TRBD2 (5 bases). V was cut by 5 bases and J by 2 bases, with 8 bases left in between. The CDR3 sequence is 13 residues long. Per germline, CDR1 SGHRS and CDR2 YFSETQ. CDR3 DNA sequence: TGCGCCAGCAGAACCGGGACCTACAATGAGCAGTTCTTC. Encoded protein: CASRTGTYNEQFF.

J is TRBJ1-4 and V is TRBV11-3; a possible D gene is TRBD1 (6 bases). CDR3 length equals 15 residues. V was trimmed by 1 base and J by 8 bases, leaving 14 bases between them. Looked up from germline, CDR1 is SGHNT and CDR2 is YENEEA. The CDR3: CASSLGGPPREKLFF. CDR3 coding DNA: TGTGCCAGCAGCTTAGGGGGGCCCCCGCGGGAAAAACTGTTTTTT. Full variable domain (missing parts from reference TRBV11-3 and TRBJ1-4): EAGVVQSPRYKIIEKKQPVAFWCNPISGHNTLYWYLQNLGQGPELLIRYENEEAVDDSQLPKDRFSAERLKGVDSTLKIQPAELGDSAVYLCASSLGGPPREKLFFGSGTQLSVL.

V usage is TRBV30 and J usage is TRBJ2-4; D is undetermined. The V gene lost 5 bases and the J gene lost 0 bases, with 5 bases spanning the gap. Germline assignment: CDR1 GTSNPN and CDR2 SVGIG (reference sequence). The CDR3 has 12 amino acids. CDR3 DNA sequence: TGTGCCTGGGGAATAGCCAAAAACATTCAGTACTTC. It yields the protein CAWGIAKNIQYF.

J is TRBJ1-6 and V is TRBV4-3; TRBD1 agrees at 7 bases. Germline V gene lookup returns CDR1 LGHNA and CDR2 YSLEER. The CDR3 is 17 amino acids. Trimming cost V 0 bases and J 7 bases; bases outside gene matches: 9. This chain's CDR3 is CASSQDPGTVKNSPLHF. CDR3 nucleotide sequence: TGCGCCAGCAGCCAAGATCCCGGGACAGTAAAGAATTCACCCCTCCACTTT.

V gene TRBV18 combines with J gene TRBJ2-5, with D unclear. The CDR3 covers 14 residues. Deletions cut 0 bases from V and 2 bases from J, with 7 bases between. CDR1 and CDR2 from the germline V gene are KGHSH and LQKENI. This CDR3 is CASSPPVGQETQYF. CDR3 nucleotides: TGTGCCAGCTCACCACCGGTCGGACAAGAGACCCAGTACTTC.

V gene TRBV19 combines with J gene TRBJ1-1; D is unresolved. Trimming cost V 7 bases and J 1 base, with 13 bases left between them. This CDR3 is 14 amino acids long. The germline V gene encodes CDR1 LNHDA and CDR2 SQIVND (reference sequence). CDR3 sequence reads: CASKTGPGNTEAFF. The CDR3 nucleotides read TGTGCCAGTAAAACCGGGCCGGGGAACACTGAAGCTTTCTTT.

This clone showed up just a few times. V and J are TRBV5-6 and TRBJ1-1, with D tentatively TRBD1 (5 bases). The germline V gene has CDR1 SGHDT and CDR2 YYEEEE. The V end was cut by 0 bases, the J end by 10 bases, with 13 bases between. There are 13 residues in the CDR3. The CDR3 protein is CASSLGQSRVAFF. The CDR3 bases are TGTGCCAGCAGCTTGGGACAGTCGCGGGTAGCTTTCTTT.

V gene TRBV19 combines with J gene TRBJ2-3; 13 nucleotides match TRBD2. Germline assignment: CDR1 LNHDA and CDR2 SQIVND (reference sequence). With 4 bases clipped from V and 7 bases from J, the junction kept 5 bases outside the gene matches. CDR3 size: 15 residues. CDR3 loop: CASSTTTSGGNTQYF. CDR3 coding DNA: TGTGCCAGTAGTACGACGACTAGCGGGGGGAATACGCAGTATTTT.

In nucleotides, the CDR3 is TGTGCCAGCGTCTTCAGGGGGATGAACACTGAAGCTTTCTTT. Protein sequence: CASVFRGMNTEAFF. V gene TRBV6-1 combines with J gene TRBJ1-1; 7 bases agree with TRBD1. The CDR3 extends over 14 amino acids. CDR1 is MNHNS, CDR2 SASEGT, per germline. J was trimmed by 0 bases and V by 8 bases; bases with no gene match: 6.